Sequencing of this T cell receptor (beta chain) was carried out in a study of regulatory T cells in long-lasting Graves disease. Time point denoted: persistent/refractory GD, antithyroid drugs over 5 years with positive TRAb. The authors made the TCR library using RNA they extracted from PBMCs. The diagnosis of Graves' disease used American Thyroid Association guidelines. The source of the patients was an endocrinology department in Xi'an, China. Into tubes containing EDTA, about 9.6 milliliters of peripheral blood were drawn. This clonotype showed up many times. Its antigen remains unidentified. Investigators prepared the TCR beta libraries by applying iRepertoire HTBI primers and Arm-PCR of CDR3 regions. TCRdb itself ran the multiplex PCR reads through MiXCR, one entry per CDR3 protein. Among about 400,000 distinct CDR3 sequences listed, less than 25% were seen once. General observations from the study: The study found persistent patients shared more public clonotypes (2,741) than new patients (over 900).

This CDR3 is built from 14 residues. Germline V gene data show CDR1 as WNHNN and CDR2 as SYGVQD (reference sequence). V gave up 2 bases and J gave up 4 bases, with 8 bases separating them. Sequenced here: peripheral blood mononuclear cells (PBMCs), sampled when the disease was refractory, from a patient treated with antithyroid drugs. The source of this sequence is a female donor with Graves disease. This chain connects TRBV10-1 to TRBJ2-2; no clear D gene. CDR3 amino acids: CASSETAPTGELFF. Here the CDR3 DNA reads TGCGCCAGCAGTGAGACTGCGCCCACCGGGGAGCTGTTTTTT.